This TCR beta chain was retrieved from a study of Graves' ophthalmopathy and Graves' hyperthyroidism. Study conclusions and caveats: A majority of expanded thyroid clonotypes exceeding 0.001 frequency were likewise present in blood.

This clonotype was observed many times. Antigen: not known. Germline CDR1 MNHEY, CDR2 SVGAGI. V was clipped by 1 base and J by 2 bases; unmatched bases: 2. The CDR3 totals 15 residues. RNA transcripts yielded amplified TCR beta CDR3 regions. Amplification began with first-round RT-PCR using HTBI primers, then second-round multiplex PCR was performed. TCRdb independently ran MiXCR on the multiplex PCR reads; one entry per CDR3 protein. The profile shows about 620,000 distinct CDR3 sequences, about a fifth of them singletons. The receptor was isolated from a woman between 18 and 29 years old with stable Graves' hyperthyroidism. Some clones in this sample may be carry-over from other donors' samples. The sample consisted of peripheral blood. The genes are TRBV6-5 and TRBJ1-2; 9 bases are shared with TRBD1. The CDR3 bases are TGTGCCAGCAGTTACTTGGGGACAGGGAACTATGGCTACACCTTC. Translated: CASSYLGTGNYGYTF.